The T cell receptor (beta chain) described here comes from a study of blood T cell repertoires in COVID-19 (dated by TCRdb to 2018 to 2021). The study in broad terms: The collaborator samples originated in the United States, Italy and Spain and spanned the acute and convalescent phases of COVID-19. The material from the prospective study consisted of cDNA or gDNA derived from T cells, B-cell-depleted T cells, or PBMCs. Where HLA class I and class II types were available, the types were taken from metadata supplied by the sample provider, not from assay-based typing. The samples were drawn from the first 160 participants of the ongoing ImmuneRACE study and from 1,200 or so subjects provided by 6 global collaborators. The dataset comprised deeply sampled blood TCRbeta repertoires from subjects exposed to, actively infected with, or recovered from COVID-19. The sample metadata nearly always contained a de-identified subject ID, COVID-19 status, age in years and sex. The repertoires were made available in a free public database intended to serve as a resource for research on the immune response to SARS-CoV-2. The research as a whole found: Clinical and demographic metadata were provided uncurated, with the amount varying by source and participant.

The CDR3 measures 14 amino acids from cysteine to phenylalanine. The entry retains the CDR3 DNA only, 42 bases that are in frame from base 1. V is cut by 4 bases and J by 2 bases, and the space between the germline ends is 10 bases. CDR1 is given as ENHRY and CDR2 as SYGVKD, both from the germline V gene. The immunoSEQ Assay, a bias-controlled multiplex PCR, was used to amplify TCRbeta CDR3 regions from genomic DNA. Per the original workflow: Nucleated cell counts per sample were estimated from amplification of reference gene primers within the assay. Sequence reads were collapsed and filtered to measure the absolute abundance of every unique TCRbeta CDR3 rearrangement. For each sample, productive Simpson clonality was calculated as the square root of Simpson's diversity index over productive rearrangements. TCRdb obtained this table from immuneACCESS and retained in-frame rearrangements with V and J assigned. These tables miss some clones; where compared with another copy, unresolved V genes account for less than half of the shortfall, and the remainder is unexplained. V and J calls and clone size follow that table, whereas D and trimming were derived from the DNA. Across this sample there are around 320,000 clones, with roughly 90% seen only once. 2.9% of the sample is held by the ten biggest clonotypes.

Participants in the prospective study were aged about 18 to 90 years, lived in under 30 United States geographic areas, and enrolled through a virtual design. Cohort assignment in the prospective study relied on participant-reported clinical history from a screening survey and a study questionnaire. Exposed participants had been in contact, within 2 weeks of entering the study, with a person who had a PCR-confirmed or clinician-diagnosed case of COVID-19. Mobile phlebotomists in the prospective study collected whole blood, serum and a nasopharyngeal or oropharyngeal swab from every participant. Over a 2-month period, participants in the prospective study had the option of providing additional blood draws and questionnaires. Blood samples from the prospective study were shipped frozen or at room temperature prior to DNA extraction. On this clone itself: No cognate antigen has been identified for it. Within one base of it there is no much larger clone, and no base qualities were kept.

This TCR was recovered from a woman aged 45-59 years who had been exposed to COVID-19. The sequence is built from TRBV10-3 and TRBJ2-3; the D segment could be TRBD2, given 6 matching bases. The source material was PBMCs or T cells enriched from blood (not recorded which). Here the CDR3 is given as CAISGDWDTDTQYF. The sequenced DNA: TGTGCCATCAGTGGGGACTGGGACACAGATACGCAGTATTTT.